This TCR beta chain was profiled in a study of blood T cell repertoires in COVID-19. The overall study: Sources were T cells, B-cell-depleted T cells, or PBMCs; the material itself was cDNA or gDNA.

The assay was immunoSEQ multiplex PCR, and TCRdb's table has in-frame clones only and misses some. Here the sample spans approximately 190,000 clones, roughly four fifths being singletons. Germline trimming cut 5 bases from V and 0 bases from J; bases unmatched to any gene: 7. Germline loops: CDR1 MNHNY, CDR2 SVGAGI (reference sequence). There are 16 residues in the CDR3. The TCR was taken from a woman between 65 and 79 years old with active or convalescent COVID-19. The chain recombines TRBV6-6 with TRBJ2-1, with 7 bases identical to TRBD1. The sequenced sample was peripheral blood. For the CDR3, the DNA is TGTGCCAGCAGTGCCGGGACAGAAAGCTCCTACAATGAGCAGTTCTTC. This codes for CASSAGTESSYNEQFF.